The 25 T cell receptor beta chains reported below all come from one sample, sequenced in a study of a mutant IDH1 vaccine in newly diagnosed glioma. The time point: week 5, during vaccination. Doses comprised 300 ug of mutant IDH1 20-mer peptide each, plus topical imiquimod. Clones were sequenced by immunoSEQ multiplex PCR, and TCRdb holds only the in-frame ones, with some missing. The sample contains 52,000 or so clones, less than 85% of which appear only once. Their cognate antigens are unknown. The sample in question was PBMCs, obtained from a glioma patient whose treatment included an IDH1 peptide vaccine. These receptors were obtained from a woman aged 18-29 years with glioma. Some clones in this sample may be carry-over from other donors' samples.

This clone was counted only a few times. V usage is TRBV7-9 and J usage is TRBJ1-4; TRBD1 is a possible D gene (5 bases). Germline assignment: CDR1 SEHNR and CDR2 FQNEAQ (reference sequence). Trimming left V 2 bases short and J 6 bases short, with 7 bases between. This CDR3 comprises 13 residues. Written as DNA, the CDR3 is TGTGCCAGCAGCTTACAGGGAGATGAAAAACTGTTTTTT. Amino acid sequence: CASSLQGDEKLFF.

The chain uses TRBV6-5 and TRBJ2-7, with D perhaps matching TRBD2 (5 bases). The CDR3 length is 13 residues. Trimming stripped 5 bases from V and 7 bases from J, with 15 bases between. Germline CDR1 is MNHEY and CDR2 is SVGAGI. CDR3 region: CASSTGMPGEQYF. The CDR3, as DNA: TGTGCCAGCAGTACCGGGATGCCGGGGGAGCAGTACTTC.

The rearrangement joins TRBV7-8 to TRBJ2-3; 9 bases fit TRBD1. Germline-derived CDR1 and CDR2 are SGHVS and FQNEAQ. The CDR3 contains 16 residues. The V segment lost 6 bases and the J segment 4 bases; nucleotides outside the gene matches: 11. This CDR3 reads CASSSPDRGVSDTQYF. Here the CDR3 DNA reads TGTGCCAGCAGTTCCCCCGACAGGGGGGTCTCAGATACGCAGTATTTT.

V gene TRBV10-2 combines with J gene TRBJ2-4, with D unclear. This CDR3 is built from 15 residues. The germline V gene has CDR1 WSHSY and CDR2 SAAADI. V was clipped by 3 bases and J by 3 bases, with 12 bases between them. The CDR3 region has the DNA TGCGCCAGCAGTGATTTACCACCGGACAAAAACATTCAGTACTTC. It translates to CASSDLPPDKNIQYF.

CDR3 residues: CASRLTSGGYNEQFF. Here the CDR3 DNA reads TGTGCCAGCAGACTAACTAGCGGGGGCTACAATGAGCAGTTCTTC. The chain uses TRBV6-5 and TRBJ2-1, with TRBD2 identical over 11 bases. Germline V lookup: CDR1 MNHEY, CDR2 SVGAGI. The CDR3 runs 15 residues. The V gene end was trimmed by 6 bases and the J gene end by 3 bases; junction bases not matched to a gene: 4.

The chain joins TRBV7-6 to TRBJ2-3; D possibly corresponds to TRBD2 (5 bases). Germline-derived CDR1 and CDR2 are SGHVS and FNYEAQ. V dropped 1 base and J dropped 4 bases, with 9 bases sitting between them. This CDR3 has 14 amino acids. CDR3 in DNA: TGTGCCAGCAGCTTAGTGCTAGCACCAGATACGCAGTATTTT. Its translation is CASSLVLAPDTQYF.

In nucleotides, the CDR3 is TGCAGCGTTGACGGGGCAGGGGCTGAAGCTTTCTTT. It specifies CSVDGAGAEAFF. The chain employs TRBV29-1 and TRBJ1-1; D might be TRBD1 (6 bases). CDR1 and CDR2 from the germline V gene are SQVTM and ANQGSEA. V was shortened by 3 bases and J by 6 bases, with 11 bases between the two germline ends. This CDR3 has 12 amino acids.

The chain combines TRBV6-5 with TRBJ1-6, with D unclear. The CDR3 extends over 16 amino acids. Trimming cost V 0 bases and J 7 bases, with 13 bases left between them. CDR1 is MNHEY, CDR2 SVGAGI, per germline. This CDR3 is CASSYSRGGENSPLHF. The CDR3 DNA follows: TGTGCCAGCAGTTACTCGAGAGGCGGTGAGAATTCACCCCTCCACTTT.

The table lists this clone with a count of one. The chain uses TRBV2 and TRBJ2-1; D is perhaps TRBD1 (6 bases). The CDR3 runs 17 residues. V lost 2 bases to trimming and J lost 7 bases, with 21 bases between them. The germline V gene encodes CDR1 SNHLY and CDR2 FYNNEI. The CDR3 region has the DNA TGTGCCAGCAGTGAAAAGGGACCAGGGGTTGGTGGTAATGAGCAGTTCTTC. Translation: CASSEKGPGVGGNEQFF.

V usage is TRBV16 and J usage is TRBJ2-7, with unresolved D. CDR1 and CDR2 from the germline V gene are KGHSY and FQNENV. This CDR3 spans 11 amino acids. Trimming pared 1 base from V and 5 bases from J, leaving 3 bases between. The CDR3 loop reads CASSQFNEQYF. The CDR3 bases are TGTGCCAGCAGCCAATTCAACGAGCAGTACTTC. The variable domain in full, with the rest retrieved from reference TRBV16 and TRBJ2-7, is GEEVAQTPKHLVRGEGQKAKLYCAPIKGHSYVFWYQQVLKNEFKFLISFQNENVFDETGMPKERFSAKCLPNSPCSLEIQATKLEDSAVYFCASSQFNEQYFGPGTRLTVT.

V is TRBV9 and J is TRBJ2-2; D is uncertain. From germline, CDR1 is SGDLS and CDR2 YYNGEE. CDR3 length: 15 residues. Between the trimmed V and J ends, which lost 0 bases and 4 bases, there was a span of 10 bases. The DNA for the CDR3 is TGTGCCAGCAGCGTAGAACCCTTTGGCACCGGGGAGCTGTTTTTT. This encodes CASSVEPFGTGELFF.

This chain joins TRBV6-5 and TRBJ1-1; D unclear. CDR1 and CDR2 from the germline V gene are MNHEY and SVGAGI. The CDR3 has 9 amino acids. V was pared by 11 bases and J by 11 bases, with 12 bases between. Here the CDR3 reads CALAREAFF. In DNA form, the CDR3 reads TGTGCCCTCGCTCGCGAGGCTTTCTTT.

In its sample, this clone was seen once. The chain has TRBV27 and TRBJ1-5; the D gene is possibly TRBD1 (6 bases). The ends were cut back, 2 bases at V and 2 bases at J, with 16 bases in the middle. The CDR3 loop spans 17 amino acids. Germline V gene sequence: CDR1 MNHEY, CDR2 SMNVEV (reference sequence). The CDR3 protein is CASSLGVGAGRNQPQHF. For the CDR3, the DNA is TGTGCCAGCAGTTTAGGAGTGGGGGCTGGACGCAATCAGCCCCAGCATTTT.

The chain combines TRBV30 with TRBJ1-1; tentatively, D is TRBD1 (6 bases). The CDR3 length is 13 residues. From germline, CDR1 is GTSNPN and CDR2 SVGIG (reference sequence). The ends were cut back, 2 bases at V and 1 base at J, with 8 bases in the middle. CDR3 sequence reads: CAWSLGGNTEAFF. The CDR3, as DNA: TGTGCCTGGAGTCTAGGGGGGAACACTGAAGCTTTCTTT.

The CDR3 region has the DNA TGTGCCAGCAGCCCCTTTGGGACAGGGGGCGGGTATGGCTACACCTTC. Encoded protein: CASSPFGTGGGYGYTF. The rearrangement links TRBV13 to TRBJ1-2; TRBD1 matches at 12 bases. The CDR3 consists of 16 residues. Looked up from germline, CDR1 is PRHDT and CDR2 is FYEKMQ (reference sequence). Unmatched junction bases numbered 9, after V lost 5 bases and J lost 5 bases.

The chain is built from TRBV27 and TRBJ1-4; D ambiguous. The CDR3 is 14 residues long. Deletions cut 0 bases from V and 12 bases from J, with 14 bases between. Germline V gene sequence: CDR1 MNHEY, CDR2 SMNVEV (reference sequence). CDR3 in DNA: TGTGCCAGCAGTTTATCGTTCGGTCCGTGGGAACTGTTTTTT. Its protein is CASSLSFGPWELFF. Full variable domain (missing parts from reference TRBV27 and TRBJ1-4): EAQVTQNPRYLITVTGKKLTVTCSQNMNHEYMSWYRQDPGLGLRQIYYSMNVEVTDKGDVPEGYKVSRKEKRNFPLILESPSPNQTSLYFCASSLSFGPWELFFGSGTQLSVL.

CDR3 DNA sequence: TGTGCCAGCAGCCGCTACGGCGGCAGCCCCCCCTACGAGCAGTACTTC. Protein product: CASSRYGGSPPYEQYF. This chain joins TRBV14 and TRBJ2-7; no reliable D call. The CDR3 has 16 residues. Germline CDR1 is SGHDN and CDR2 is FVKESK. V lost 4 bases and J lost 2, with 18 bases in between.

This clone has a handful of counts. The chain recombines TRBV14 with TRBJ2-6; no firm D call. The CDR3 runs 15 residues. Trimming left V 3 bases short and J 0 bases short, with 6 bases between. Germline assignment: CDR1 SGHDN and CDR2 FVKESK. CDR3 protein: CASSQPSSGANVLTF. The CDR3, as DNA: TGTGCCAGCAGCCAGCCTAGCTCTGGGGCCAACGTCCTGACTTTC.

V gene TRBV5-1 combines with J gene TRBJ1-5; TRBD1 is a possible D gene (6 bases). The CDR3 is 16 residues long. The germline V gene encodes CDR1 SGHRS and CDR2 YFSETQ. Trimming removed 5 bases at V and 0 bases at J, with 15 bases between. The CDR3 DNA reads TGCGCCAGCAGTTGGGCGGGGGCCGATAGCAATCAGCCCCAGCATTTT. This codes for CASSWAGADSNQPQHF.

The chain employs TRBV16 and TRBJ1-1, with D maybe TRBD1 (6 bases). Germline assignment: CDR1 KGHSY and CDR2 FQNENV. This CDR3 has 16 residues. With 4 bases removed from V and 0 bases from J, the gap between germline ends came to 15 bases. This CDR3 reads CASSLAGGGLNTEAFF. CDR3 nucleotides: TGTGCCAGCAGCCTCGCGGGGGGGGGCTTGAACACTGAAGCTTTCTTT. The full variable domain, its missing parts supplied by reference TRBV16 and TRBJ1-1, is GEEVAQTPKHLVRGEGQKAKLYCAPIKGHSYVFWYQQVLKNEFKFLISFQNENVFDETGMPKERFSAKCLPNSPCSLEIQATKLEDSAVYFCASSLAGGGLNTEAFFGQGTRLTVV.

V is TRBV6-1 and J is TRBJ2-7; weak D call: TRBD1 (6 bases). V was pared by 1 base and J by 3 bases, with 25 bases between. Germline CDR1 reads MNHNS; CDR2 reads SASEGT. This CDR3 comprises 19 residues. As DNA, the CDR3 is TGTGCCAGCAGTGAAGGGAGCGGACAGTCTAGGGCCTGGGGCTACGAGCAGTACTTC. Translated: CASSEGSGQSRAWGYEQYF.

The rearrangement links TRBV9 to TRBJ1-3; D gene ambiguous. The germline V and J ends were trimmed by 4 bases and 0 bases, with 8 bases remaining between them. The CDR3 runs 14 residues. Germline loops: CDR1 SGDLS, CDR2 YYNGEE. CDR3 nucleotide sequence: TGTGCCAGCAGCCAGGACCTCTCTGGAAACACCATATATTTT. It specifies CASSQDLSGNTIYF. Together with reference TRBV9 and TRBJ1-3, the CDR3 gives the full variable domain: DSGVTQTPKHLITATGQRVTLRCSPRSGDLSVYWYQQSLDQGLQFLIQYYNGEERAKGNILERFSAQQFPDLHSELNLSSLELGDSALYFCASSQDLSGNTIYFGEGSWLTVV.

This clone was counted a single time. The rearrangement joins TRBV11-3 to TRBJ1-3; no clear D gene. Germline values: CDR1 SGHNT, CDR2 YENEEA. The CDR3 has 15 amino acids. The V gene lost 0 bases and the J gene lost 0 bases, with 6 bases spanning the gap. The CDR3 DNA reads TGTGCCAGCAGCTTAGATGGCTCCTCTGGAAACACCATATATTTT. Protein: CASSLDGSSGNTIYF. Full variable domain (outside the CDR3, taken from reference TRBV11-3 and TRBJ1-3): EAGVVQSPRYKIIEKKQPVAFWCNPISGHNTLYWYLQNLGQGPELLIRYENEEAVDDSQLPKDRFSAERLKGVDSTLKIQPAELGDSAVYLCASSLDGSSGNTIYFGEGSWLTVV.

The V gene is TRBV27, the J gene TRBJ1-6; D is uncertain. The germline V and J ends were trimmed by 2 bases and 4 bases, with 9 bases remaining between them. CDR3 length equals 15 residues. Germline V CDR1 and CDR2: MNHEY, SMNVEV (reference sequence). The CDR3 nucleotides are TGTGCCAGCAGTTTAGGAGGGATTTATAATTCACCCCTCCACTTT. Protein product: CASSLGGIYNSPLHF.

This clone has a single count. The chain links TRBV27 to TRBJ1-1, with D possibly matching TRBD1 (6 bases). The V gene's germline CDR1 is MNHEY and CDR2 SMNVEV (reference sequence). The CDR3 loop spans 14 amino acids. Trimming took 5 bases from V and 5 from J, leaving 15 bases between them. The CDR3: CASSGGGRGTEAFF. CDR3 bases: TGTGCCAGCAGTGGAGGGGGGCGGGGGACTGAAGCTTTCTTT.